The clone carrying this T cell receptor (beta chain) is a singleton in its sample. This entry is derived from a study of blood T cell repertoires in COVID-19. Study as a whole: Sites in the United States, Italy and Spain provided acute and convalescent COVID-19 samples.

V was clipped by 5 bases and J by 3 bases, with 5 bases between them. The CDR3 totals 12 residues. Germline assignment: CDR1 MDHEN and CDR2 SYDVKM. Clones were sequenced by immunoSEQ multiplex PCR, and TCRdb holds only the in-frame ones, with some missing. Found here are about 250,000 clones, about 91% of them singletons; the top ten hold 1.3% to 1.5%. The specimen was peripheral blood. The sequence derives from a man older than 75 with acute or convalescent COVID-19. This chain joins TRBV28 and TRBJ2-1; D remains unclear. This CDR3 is CASSEIYNEQFF. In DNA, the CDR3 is TGTGCCAGCAGTGAGATCTACAATGAGCAGTTCTTC.